This TCR beta chain is from a study of blood T cell repertoires in COVID-19. Whole-study context: Acute and convalescent COVID-19 specimens originated in the United States, Italy and Spain. T cells, B-cell-depleted T cells, or PBMCs supplied cDNA or gDNA.

In the authors' methods: It was from reference gene primer amplification that nucleated cell counts were estimated. Libraries were prepared by immunoSEQ multiplex PCR; TCRdb keeps only in-frame clonotypes and omits some of them. V and J calls and clone size are given by that table; D and trimming were obtained from the DNA. The sample shows about 140,000 clones, more than 80% of them seen only once. The length of the CDR3 is 13 residues. Germline CDR1 reads SGHNT; CDR2 reads YYREEE (reference sequence). Trimming shortened V by 1 base and J by 4 bases, and 5 bases separated the two germline ends. The sample was peripheral blood. The chain couples TRBV5-4 to TRBJ1-4; D remains ambiguous. This sequence originates from a human donor in a cohort sampled during active COVID-19. Written as DNA, the CDR3 is TGTGCCAGCAGCTTGACAGTTAATGAAAAACTGTTTTTT. Amino acids: CASSLTVNEKLFF.